The entry below describes one T cell receptor (beta chain). Its antigen is still unknown. One base away there is no much larger clone; base qualities are not given. These data come from a study of EBV T-cell therapy then PD-1 blockade in nasopharyngeal carcinoma (dated by TCRdb to 2020 to 2023). The trim is 5 bases for V and 0 bases for J, with a gap of 11 bases between the germline ends. According to the germline V gene, CDR1 reads MDHEN and CDR2 reads SYDVKM. The cysteine opens and the phenylalanine closes a CDR3 of 16 amino acids. Only CDR3 DNA is held: 48 bases, read in frame from base 1. The intended sense of this specimen's treatment or condition label: AdE1-LMPpoly-expanded autologous EBV-specific T-cell therapy followed by anti-PD-1 nivolumab. Genomic DNA was extracted from sorted cells using the Qiagen DNeasy Kit. Deep sequencing of the TCR beta chain was done on the immunoSEQ platform. The paper's data handling went like this. The immunoSEQ Analyzer software was used to analyze the repertoire data. TCRdb took over this immuneACCESS table, retaining in-frame rearrangements with V and J assigned. Such tables are incomplete; in checked studies, under half of the missing clones stem from an unresolved V gene, and the remainder is unexplained. V and J calls and clone size are copied from that table; D and trimming were computed from the DNA. For this sample the table gives tens of thousands of clones, of which about 80% were detected only once. The ten largest make up about 27% of the sample.

The V gene is TRBV28 and the J gene is TRBJ1-6; the D segment could be TRBD1, given 6 matching bases. This specimen consisted of CD8+ T cells from blood, obtained between days 50 and 65 from a patient whose treatment included autologous EBV-specific T cells and nivolumab. This TCR derives from a man aged 35 to 55 with nasopharyngeal carcinoma. The DNA is as follows: TGTGCCAGCAGTCCCGACAGGAGCTCCTATAATTCACCCCTCCACTTT. It codes for CASSPDRSSYNSPLHF. Reference TRBV28 and TRBJ1-6 proteins supply the regions before and after the CDR3; the full variable domain is: DVKVTQSSRYLVKRTGEKVFLECVQDMDHENMFWYRQDPGLGLRLIYFSYDVKMKEKGDIPEGYSVSREKKERFSLILESASTNQTSMYLCASSPDRSSYNSPLHFGNGTRLTVT.